This T cell receptor (beta chain) was recorded in a study of T cell changes during pregnancy in multiple sclerosis. TCRdb's table, derived via immunoSEQ multiplex PCR, lists solely in-frame clones and lacks some. There are about 68,000 clones in the sample; less than 95% occur only once, and roughly 1.5% lies in the top ten. Per the germline V gene, CDR1 is SGHNT and CDR2 is YENEEA. V lost 5 bases to trimming and J lost 2 bases; unmatched junction nucleotides: 12. The CDR3 loop spans 17 amino acids. This chain joins TRBV11-3 and TRBJ2-3; TRBD1 agrees at 8 bases. The clonotype was recovered from a female donor with multiple sclerosis, enrolled in a pregnancy study. The sequences come from peripheral blood, collected in the third trimester of pregnancy. In DNA form, the CDR3 reads TGTGCCAGCAGCCCGAACGGCCAGGGGGCGATCACAGATACGCAGTATTTT. Encoded protein: CASSPNGQGAITDTQYF. The full variable domain, completed using reference TRBV11-3 and TRBJ2-3, is EAGVVQSPRYKIIEKKQPVAFWCNPISGHNTLYWYLQNLGQGPELLIRYENEEAVDDSQLPKDRFSAERLKGVDSTLKIQPAELGDSAVYLCASSPNGQGAITDTQYFGPGTRLTVL.